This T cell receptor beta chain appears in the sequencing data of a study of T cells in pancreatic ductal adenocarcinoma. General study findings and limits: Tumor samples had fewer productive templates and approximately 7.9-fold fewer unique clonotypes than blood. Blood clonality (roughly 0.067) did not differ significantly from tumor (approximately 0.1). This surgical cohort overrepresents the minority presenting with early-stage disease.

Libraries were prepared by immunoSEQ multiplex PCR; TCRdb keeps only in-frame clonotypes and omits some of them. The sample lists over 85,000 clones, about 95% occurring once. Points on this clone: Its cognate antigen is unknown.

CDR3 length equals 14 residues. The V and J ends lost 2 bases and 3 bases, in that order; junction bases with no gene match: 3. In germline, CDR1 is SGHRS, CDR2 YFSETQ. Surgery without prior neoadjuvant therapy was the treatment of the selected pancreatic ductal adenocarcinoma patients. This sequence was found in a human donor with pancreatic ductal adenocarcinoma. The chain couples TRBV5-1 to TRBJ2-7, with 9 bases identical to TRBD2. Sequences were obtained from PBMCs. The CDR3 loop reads CASSFGSGGYEQYF. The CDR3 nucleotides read TGCGCCAGCAGCTTTGGTAGCGGGGGCTACGAGCAGTACTTC. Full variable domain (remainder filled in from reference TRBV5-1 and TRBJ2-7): KAGVTQTPRYLIKTRGQQVTLSCSPISGHRSVSWYQQTPGQGLQFLFEYFSETQRNKGNFPGRFSGRQFSNSRSEMNVSTLELGDSALYLCASSFGSGGYEQYFGPGTRLTVT.